The 24 T cell receptor beta chains presented below share a single source sample, sequenced in a study of Graves' ophthalmopathy and Graves' hyperthyroidism. TCR beta CDR3 amplification used RNA transcripts. Second-round multiplex PCR followed a first-round RT-PCR using HTBI primers. Each CDR3 protein is one row after TCRdb ran MiXCR on the multiplex PCR reads. The sample has about 700,000 distinct CDR3 sequences, roughly 39% seen once. The source material was peripheral blood. These receptors were collected from an adult man with Graves' ophthalmopathy.

The rearrangement joins TRBV4-1 to TRBJ2-7; 9 bases are shared with TRBD2. The CDR3 extends over 14 amino acids. Trimming cost V 3 bases and J 6 bases; bases outside gene matches: 6. Germline CDR1 reads MGHRA; CDR2 reads YSYEKL. CDR3 nucleotides: TGCGCCAGCAGCCAGATAGCGGGAGACTCCGAGCAGTACTTC. Its translation is CASSQIAGDSEQYF.

Many counts were recorded for this clonotype. The chain employs TRBV7-2 and TRBJ2-5; D is unclear. The germline V gene has CDR1 SGHTA and CDR2 FQGNSA. Trimming took 1 base from V and 0 from J, leaving 9 bases between them. The CDR3 length is 15 residues. CDR3 DNA sequence: TGTGCCAGCAGCTTAGAATCAGGCTACCAAGAGACCCAGTACTTC. Translation gives CASSLESGYQETQYF.

This clonotype was observed a handful of times. The chain is built from TRBV3-1 and TRBJ2-5, with TRBD1 matching over 10 bases. Germline V CDR1 and CDR2: LGHDT, YNNKEL (reference sequence). Losses at the gene ends were 4 bases for V and 3 bases for J; bases not matched to a gene: 8. The CDR3 is 16 amino acids. CDR3 DNA sequence: TGTGCCAGCAGCCGTCGGACAGGGGGATTGGAAGAGACCCAGTACTTC. Translating gives CASSRRTGGLEETQYF.

In this sample, this clonotype turned up many times. The V and J genes are TRBV20-1 and TRBJ1-4; 9 nucleotides align to TRBD1. CDR1 is DFQATT and CDR2 is SNEGSKA in the germline V gene (reference sequence). V lost 7 bases to trimming and J lost 8 bases; unmatched junction nucleotides: 5. This CDR3 has 12 residues. CDR3 in DNA: TGCAGTGTAGACAGGGGGGAGGAAAAACTGTTTTTT. As protein: CSVDRGEEKLFF.

There are many counts of this clonotype. The chain links TRBV2 to TRBJ1-5; D uncertain. V lost 3 bases to trimming and J lost 0 bases, with 3 bases between them. This CDR3 is built from 13 residues. Germline V gives CDR1 SNHLY, CDR2 FYNNEI. CDR3 amino acids: CASSEYSNQPQHF. CDR3 coding DNA: TGTGCCAGCAGTGAGTATAGCAATCAGCCCCAGCATTTT.

This chain connects TRBV4-2 to TRBJ2-6; D assignment may be TRBD1 or TRBD2 (5 bases each). CDR1 is LGHNA, CDR2 YNFKEQ, per germline. Trimming stripped 0 bases from V and 0 bases from J, with 6 bases between. CDR3 length: 16 residues. CDR3 coding DNA: TGTGCCAGCAGCCAAGAGGGGGACTCTGGGGCCAACGTCCTGACTTTC. It yields the protein CASSQEGDSGANVLTF.

The table lists this clonotype with many counts. The chain joins TRBV7-8 to TRBJ2-5, with D perhaps matching TRBD1 (6 bases). The germline V and J ends were trimmed by 1 base and 4 bases, with 13 bases remaining between them. Per germline, CDR1 SGHVS and CDR2 FQNEAQ. This CDR3 region has 15 residues. CDR3 bases: TGTGCCAGCAGCTTAGTTGGGACAAAAGGAGAGACCCAGTACTTC. Translation gives CASSLVGTKGETQYF.

The CDR3 DNA sequence: TGTGCCATCAGTGCCAGTACCGACGGAGGCTCTGGGGCCAACGTCCTGACTTTC. Residues: CAISASTDGGSGANVLTF. The rearrangement links TRBV10-3 to TRBJ2-6; D is perhaps TRBD2 (5 bases). Trimming removed 4 bases from V and 0 bases from J, with 16 bases in between. This CDR3 region has 18 residues. Germline CDR1 ENHRY, CDR2 SYGVKD.

This clonotype has ten or more counts. This chain joins TRBV24-1 and TRBJ2-5, with 7 nucleotides matching TRBD1. Germline-derived CDR1 and CDR2 are KGHDR and SFDVKD. V was clipped by 9 bases and J by 1 base; unmatched bases: 7. This CDR3 is built from 14 residues. CDR3 residues: CATSDRAAQETQYF. The DNA of the CDR3 is TGTGCCACCTCCGACAGGGCAGCCCAAGAGACCCAGTACTTC.

The chain carries TRBV19 and TRBJ1-1, with a tentative D call TRBD1 (5 bases). CDR1 and CDR2 from the germline V gene are LNHDA and SQIVND (reference sequence). The CDR3 length is 15 residues. V was clipped by 6 bases and J by 0 bases, with 14 bases between them. The DNA of the CDR3 is TGTGCCAGTAGAAAACAGGACATCTTGAACACTGAAGCTTTCTTT. This translates into CASRKQDILNTEAFF.

This clonotype appeared many times. This chain links TRBV12-3 or TRBV12-4 with TRBJ1-2; 8 nucleotides agree with TRBD1. Losses at the gene ends were 5 bases for V and 4 bases for J; bases not matched to a gene: 12. The CDR3 length is 16 residues. CDR3 in amino acids: CASSTIRDRTSYGYTF. CDR3 nucleotides: TGTGCCAGCAGTACCATACGGGACAGGACCAGCTATGGCTACACCTTC.

As regards this clonotype: A read error is possible here, since a much larger clone lies one base away. The V gene is TRBV7-2, the J gene TRBJ1-2, with TRBD1 identical over 7 bases. Germline V lookup: CDR1 SGHTA, CDR2 FQGNSA. The CDR3 is made up of 14 amino acids. V was clipped by 4 bases and J by 8 bases; unmatched bases: 10. DNA for the CDR3: TGTGCCAGCAGCTGGGGACAGCCAGCCGGGGGCTACACCTTC. Its protein product is CASSWGQPAGGYTF.

This clonotype showed up just a few times. The V call is TRBV3-1, the J call TRBJ2-5, with TRBD2 identical over 14 bases. The CDR3 extends over 18 amino acids. CDR1 is LGHDT and CDR2 is YNNKEL in the germline V gene (reference sequence). V gave up 6 bases and J gave up 5 bases; unmatched junction bases: 14. CDR3 DNA sequence: TGTGCCAGCAGTTACGCAGGGGGACTAGCGGGAGCCAGCGAGACCCAGTACTTC. Translation: CASSYAGGLAGASETQYF.

V is TRBV11-2 and J is TRBJ1-1; D remains unclear. Germline CDR1 is SGHAT and CDR2 is FQNNGV. The CDR3 sequence is 16 residues long. The V end lost 6 bases, the J end lost 2 bases, and 19 bases lay between the germline ends. For the CDR3, the DNA is TGTGCCAGCAGTGCATGGGTTAGGCAGGAAAACACTGAAGCTTTCTTT. Its translation is CASSAWVRQENTEAFF.

The chain uses TRBV5-4 and TRBJ2-7, with TRBD2 identical over 12 bases. Germline loops: CDR1 SGHNT, CDR2 YYREEE (reference sequence). The CDR3 extends over 16 amino acids. V shed 1 base, J shed 5 bases, and the junction held 7 bases outside the gene matches. The CDR3 here is CASSLFGLAGGDEQYF. CDR3 in DNA: TGTGCCAGCAGCTTGTTCGGGCTAGCGGGAGGGGACGAGCAGTACTTC.

This clonotype turned up a few times. The V call is TRBV7-2, the J call TRBJ2-2; possibly TRBD2 for D (6 bases). Looked up from germline, CDR1 is SGHTA and CDR2 is FQGNSA. The germline V and J ends were trimmed by 6 bases and 4 bases, with 15 bases remaining between them. The length of the CDR3 is 15 residues. Here the CDR3 DNA reads TGTGCCAGCAGTTACTACGGGAGTGGCACCGGGGAGCTGTTTTTT. This translates into CASSYYGSGTGELFF.

This clonotype was seen repeatedly, ten times or more. The rearrangement links TRBV19 to TRBJ2-5, with TRBD2 identical over 13 bases. This CDR3 comprises 19 residues. Germline values: CDR1 LNHDA, CDR2 SQIVND (reference sequence). Trimming removed 5 bases from V and 4 bases from J; junction bases left unmatched: 16. The CDR3 sequence: CASSSRTSGRGYNRETQYF. The CDR3 DNA reads as TGTGCCAGTAGTTCTCGGACTAGCGGGAGAGGGTACAATCGAGAGACCCAGTACTTC.

The V gene is TRBV10-3, the J gene TRBJ2-2; TRBD1 is a possible D gene (6 bases). The CDR3 runs 13 residues. Per germline, CDR1 ENHRY and CDR2 SYGVKD. V was trimmed by 5 bases and J by 8 bases, leaving 12 bases between them. The CDR3 protein is CAISSLGTGELFF. The CDR3 nucleotides are TGTGCCATCAGTTCCCTAGGGACAGGGGAGCTGTTTTTT.

The chain combines TRBV29-1 with TRBJ1-2, with 9 nucleotides matching TRBD1. CDR3 size: 13 residues. Germline assignment: CDR1 SQVTM and CDR2 ANQGSEA. V gave up 8 bases and J gave up 3 bases; unmatched junction bases: 7. CDR3 in amino acids: CSLGGQGYYGYTF. The CDR3, as DNA: TGCAGCTTAGGGGGACAGGGTTACTATGGCTACACCTTC.

This clonotype was seen a handful of times. This chain links TRBV30 with TRBJ1-2; D gene unclear. There are 11 residues in the CDR3. Trimming removed 3 bases at V and 4 bases at J, with 6 bases between. Per germline, CDR1 GTSNPN and CDR2 SVGIG (reference sequence). CDR3 sequence: CAWRVGYGYTF. DNA for the CDR3: TGTGCCTGGAGGGTTGGCTATGGCTACACCTTC.

This clonotype was recorded at least ten times. The chain combines TRBV2 with TRBJ1-2; D possibly corresponds to TRBD1 (5 bases). CDR3 length equals 17 residues. CDR1 and CDR2 from the germline V gene are SNHLY and FYNNEI. Trimming cost V 5 bases and J 6 bases, with 25 bases left between them. The CDR3 sequence is CASSFSSRDLTGDGYTF. CDR3 sequence (DNA): TGTGCCAGCAGTTTCTCGTCAAGGGATCTAACGGGGGATGGCTACACCTTC.

This clonotype appeared many times. The chain employs TRBV9 and TRBJ1-1; D gene ambiguous. CDR3 length: 14 amino acids. V lost 0 bases, J lost 4 bases, and 10 bases lay in between. Germline V gene lookup returns CDR1 SGDLS and CDR2 YYNGEE. The CDR3 region is CASSVGEGPTEAFF. CDR3 DNA: TGTGCCAGCAGCGTAGGGGAGGGTCCCACTGAAGCTTTCTTT.

This clonotype has a count of ten or more. The gene calls are TRBV2 and TRBJ1-2, with TRBD1 matching over 10 bases. Per germline, CDR1 SNHLY and CDR2 FYNNEI. V shed 0 bases, J shed 4 bases, and the junction held 5 bases outside the gene matches. The CDR3 contains 16 residues. CDR3 nucleotides: TGTGCCAGCAGTGAAGCATTGAGGGACAGGGGCTATGGCTACACCTTC. This encodes CASSEALRDRGYGYTF.

Ten or more counts support this clonotype. V and J are TRBV19 and TRBJ1-2; D is ambiguous. V was trimmed by 7 bases and J by 7 bases, leaving 16 bases between them. The CDR3 has 13 residues. Per germline, CDR1 LNHDA and CDR2 SQIVND (reference sequence). CDR3 coding DNA: TGTGCCAGTACCTCCGCGTTAAGCGGTGGCTACACCTTC. This translates into CASTSALSGGYTF.